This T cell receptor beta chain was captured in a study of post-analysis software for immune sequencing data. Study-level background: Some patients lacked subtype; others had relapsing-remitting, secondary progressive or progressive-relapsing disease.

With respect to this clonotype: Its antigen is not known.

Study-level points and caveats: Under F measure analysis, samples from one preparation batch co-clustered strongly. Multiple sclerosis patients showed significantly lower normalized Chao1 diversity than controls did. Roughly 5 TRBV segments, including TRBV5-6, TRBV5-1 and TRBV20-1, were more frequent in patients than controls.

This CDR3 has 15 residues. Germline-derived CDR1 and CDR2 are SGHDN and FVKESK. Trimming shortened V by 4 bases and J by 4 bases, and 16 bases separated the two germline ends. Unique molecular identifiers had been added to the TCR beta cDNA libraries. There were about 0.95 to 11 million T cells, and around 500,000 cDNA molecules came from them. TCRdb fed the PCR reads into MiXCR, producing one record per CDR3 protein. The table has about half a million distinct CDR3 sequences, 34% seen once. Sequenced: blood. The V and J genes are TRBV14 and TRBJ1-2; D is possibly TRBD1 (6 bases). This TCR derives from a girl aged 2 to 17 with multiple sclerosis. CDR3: CASSPLGGPTYGYTF. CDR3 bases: TGTGCCAGCAGCCCCCTGGGGGGCCCCACCTATGGCTACACCTTC.